This T cell receptor beta chain was retrieved from a study of Graves' ophthalmopathy and Graves' hyperthyroidism. Study-wide context: Over 18 months of follow-up, stable hyperthyroidism required that no ophthalmopathy appear.

The study amplified TCR beta CDR3 regions using RNA transcripts. Scientists carried out first-round RT-PCR using HTBI primers and then a second-round multiplex PCR. One entry per CDR3 protein, called by TCRdb with MiXCR from the multiplex PCR reads. Among 1 million to 1.3 million distinct CDR3 sequences listed, 35% to 40% were seen once. Only a few counts were recorded for this clonotype. The sequence was obtained from an adult man with Graves' hyperthyroidism. The sequenced material came from peripheral blood or thyroid tissue (not recorded which).

CDR3 nucleotides: TGTGCCAGTAGTATAGTCCAGCACTCATCCTACGAGCAGTACTTC. Amino acid sequence: CASSIVQHSSYEQYF. The chain employs TRBV19 and TRBJ2-7; no reliable D call. The V gene lost 1 base and the J gene lost 1 base, with 11 bases spanning the gap. CDR1 and CDR2 from the germline V gene are LNHDA and SQIVND (reference sequence). The CDR3 consists of 15 residues.